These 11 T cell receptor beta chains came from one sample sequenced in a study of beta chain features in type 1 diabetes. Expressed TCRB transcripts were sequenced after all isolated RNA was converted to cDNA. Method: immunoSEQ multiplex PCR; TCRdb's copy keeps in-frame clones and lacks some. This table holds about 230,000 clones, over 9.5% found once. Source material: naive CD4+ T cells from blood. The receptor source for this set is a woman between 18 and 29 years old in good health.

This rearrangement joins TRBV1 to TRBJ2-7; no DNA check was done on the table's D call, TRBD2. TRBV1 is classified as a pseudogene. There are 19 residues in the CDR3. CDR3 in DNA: TGCACCAGCAGCCAAGACTCTGGTAGCGGGGGTGCCCGCTCCTACGAGCAGTACTTC. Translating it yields CTSSQDSGSGGARSYEQYF.

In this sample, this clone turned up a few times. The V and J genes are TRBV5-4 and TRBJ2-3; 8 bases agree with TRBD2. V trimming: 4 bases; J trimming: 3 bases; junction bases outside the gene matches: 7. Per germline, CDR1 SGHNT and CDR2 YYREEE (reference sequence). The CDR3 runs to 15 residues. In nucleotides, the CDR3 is TGTGCCAGCAGCCGGGAGAGCGGGAGTACAGATACGCAGTATTTT. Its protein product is CASSRESGSTDTQYF.

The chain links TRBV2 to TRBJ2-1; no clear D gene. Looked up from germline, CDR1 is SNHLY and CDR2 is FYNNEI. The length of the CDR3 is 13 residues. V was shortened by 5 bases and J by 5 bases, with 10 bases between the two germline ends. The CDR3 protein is CASSSEANNEQFF. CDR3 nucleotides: TGTGCCAGCAGTAGCGAAGCCAACAATGAGCAGTTCTTC.

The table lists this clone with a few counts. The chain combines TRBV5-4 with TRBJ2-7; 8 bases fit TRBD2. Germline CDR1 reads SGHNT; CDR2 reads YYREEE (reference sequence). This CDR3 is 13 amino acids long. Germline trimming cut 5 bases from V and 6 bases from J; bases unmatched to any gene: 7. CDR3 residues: CASREGLVSEQYF. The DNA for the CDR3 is TGTGCCAGCAGGGAGGGACTAGTGAGCGAGCAGTACTTC.

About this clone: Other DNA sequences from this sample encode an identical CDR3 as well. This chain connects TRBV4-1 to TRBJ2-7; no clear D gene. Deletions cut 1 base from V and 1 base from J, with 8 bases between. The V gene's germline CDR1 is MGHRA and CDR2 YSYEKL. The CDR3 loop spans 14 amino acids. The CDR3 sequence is CASSQVQVSYEQYF. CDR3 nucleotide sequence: TGCGCCAGCAGCCAAGTTCAGGTATCCTACGAGCAGTACTTC.

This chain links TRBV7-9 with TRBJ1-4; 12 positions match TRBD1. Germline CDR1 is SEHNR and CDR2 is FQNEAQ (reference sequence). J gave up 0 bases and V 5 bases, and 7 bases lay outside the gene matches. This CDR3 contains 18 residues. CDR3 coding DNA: TGTGCCAGCAGCCCAGCGGGACAGGGGGCTGCAACTAATGAAAAACTGTTTTTT. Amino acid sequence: CASSPAGQGAATNEKLFF. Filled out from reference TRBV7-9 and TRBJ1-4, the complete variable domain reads DTGVSQNPRHKITKRGQNVTFRCDPISEHNRLYWYRQTLGQGPEFLTYFQNEAQLEKSRLLSDRFSAERPKGSFSTLEIQRTEQGDSAMYLCASSPAGQGAATNEKLFFGSGTQLSVL.

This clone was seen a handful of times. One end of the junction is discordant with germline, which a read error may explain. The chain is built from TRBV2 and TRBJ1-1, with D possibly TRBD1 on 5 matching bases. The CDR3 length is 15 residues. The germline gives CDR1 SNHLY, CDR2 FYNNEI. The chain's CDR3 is CATSGLTVRNTEAFF. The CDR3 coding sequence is TGTGCCACCAGTGGCTTGACAGTTCGGAACACTGAAGCTTTCTTT.

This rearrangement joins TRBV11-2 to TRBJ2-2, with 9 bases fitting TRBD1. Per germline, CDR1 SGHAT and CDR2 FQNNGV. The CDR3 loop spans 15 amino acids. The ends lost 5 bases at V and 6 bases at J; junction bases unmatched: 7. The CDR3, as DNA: TGTGCCAGCAGCCAGTGGGACAGGGTCTCCGGGGAGCTGTTTTTT. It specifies CASSQWDRVSGELFF.

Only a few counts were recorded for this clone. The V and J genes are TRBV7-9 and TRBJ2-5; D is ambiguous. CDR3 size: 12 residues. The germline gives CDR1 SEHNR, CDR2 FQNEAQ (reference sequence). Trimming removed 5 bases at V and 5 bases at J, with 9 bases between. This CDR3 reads CASSRGVETQYF. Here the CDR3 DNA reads TGTGCCAGCAGCCGTGGAGTGGAGACCCAGTACTTC.

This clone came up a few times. Here the CDR3 reads CAWSGAPGQGSYGYTF. The CDR3 DNA sequence: TGTGCCTGGAGTGGCGCGCCGGGACAGGGCTCCTATGGCTACACCTTC. The chain recombines TRBV30 with TRBJ1-2, with 9 bases aligning to TRBD1. The CDR3 totals 16 residues. Germline V gene sequence: CDR1 GTSNPN, CDR2 SVGIG (reference sequence). After removal of 1 base from V and 4 bases from J, the junction contained 10 bases not matched to a gene.

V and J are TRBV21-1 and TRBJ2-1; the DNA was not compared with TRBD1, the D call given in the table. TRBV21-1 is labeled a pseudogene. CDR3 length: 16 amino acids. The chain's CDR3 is CASSIRKTGVGNEQFF. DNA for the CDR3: TGTGCCAGCAGCATAAGGAAGACAGGGGTGGGGAATGAGCAGTTCTTC.